This T cell receptor beta chain is from a study of blood T cell repertoires in COVID-19. The ends lost 4 bases at V and 0 bases at J; junction bases unmatched: 4. CDR1 is KGHDR, CDR2 SFDVKD, per germline. The CDR3 contains 16 residues. Assay used: immunoSEQ multiplex PCR; TCRdb lists only in-frame clones, some missing. The profile covers some 700,000 clones, with about 90% appearing a single time and roughly 0.25% taken by the ten largest. The receptor was isolated from a woman in her late teens or twenties with acute or convalescent COVID-19. The chain uses TRBV24-1 and TRBJ2-2, with TRBD1 matching 7 bases. Specimen: peripheral blood. This CDR3 is CATSDPGGANTGELFF. CDR3 in DNA: TGTGCCACCAGTGACCCAGGGGGAGCGAACACCGGGGAGCTGTTTTTT.